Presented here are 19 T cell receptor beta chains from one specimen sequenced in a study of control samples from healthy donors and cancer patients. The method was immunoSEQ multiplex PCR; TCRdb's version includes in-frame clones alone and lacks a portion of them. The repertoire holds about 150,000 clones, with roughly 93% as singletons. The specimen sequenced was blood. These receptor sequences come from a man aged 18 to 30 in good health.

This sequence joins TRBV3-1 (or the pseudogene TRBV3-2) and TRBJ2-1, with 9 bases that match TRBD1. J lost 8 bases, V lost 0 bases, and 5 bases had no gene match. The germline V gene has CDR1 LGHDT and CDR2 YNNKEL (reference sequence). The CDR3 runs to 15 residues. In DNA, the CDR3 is TGTGCCAGCAGCCAAGAAAACAGGGGGCTGGATGAGCAGTTCTTC. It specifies CASSQENRGLDEQFF.

The CDR3 spells CSVQLSTGELFF. In DNA, the CDR3 is TGCAGCGTTCAGTTAAGCACCGGGGAGCTGTTTTTT. V gene TRBV29-1 combines with J gene TRBJ2-2, with D unclear. The CDR3 contains 12 residues. Germline V lookup: CDR1 SQVTM, CDR2 ANQGSEA. V lost 5 bases, J lost 4 bases, and 8 bases lay in between.

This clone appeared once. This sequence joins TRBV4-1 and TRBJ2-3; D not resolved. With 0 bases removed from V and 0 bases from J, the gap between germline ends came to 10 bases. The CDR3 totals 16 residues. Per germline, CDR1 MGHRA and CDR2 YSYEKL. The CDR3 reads CASSQEAHPSTDTQYF. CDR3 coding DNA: TGCGCCAGCAGCCAAGAGGCGCATCCTAGCACAGATACGCAGTATTTT.

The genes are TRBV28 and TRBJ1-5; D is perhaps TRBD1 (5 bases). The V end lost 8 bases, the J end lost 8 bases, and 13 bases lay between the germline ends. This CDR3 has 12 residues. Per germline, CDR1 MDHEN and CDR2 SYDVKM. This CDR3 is CASGGVVEPQHF. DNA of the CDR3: TGTGCCAGCGGGGGTGTGGTAGAGCCCCAGCATTTT.

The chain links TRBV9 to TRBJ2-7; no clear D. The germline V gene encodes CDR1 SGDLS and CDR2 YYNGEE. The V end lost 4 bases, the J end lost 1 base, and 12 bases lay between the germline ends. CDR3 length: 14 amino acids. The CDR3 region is CASSPSRTSYEQYF. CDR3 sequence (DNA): TGTGCCAGCAGCCCCTCCCGTACTTCCTACGAGCAGTACTTC. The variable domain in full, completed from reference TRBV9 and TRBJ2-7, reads DSGVTQTPKHLITATGQRVTLRCSPRSGDLSVYWYQQSLDQGLQFLIQYYNGEERAKGNILERFSAQQFPDLHSELNLSSLELGDSALYFCASSPSRTSYEQYFGPGTRLTVT.

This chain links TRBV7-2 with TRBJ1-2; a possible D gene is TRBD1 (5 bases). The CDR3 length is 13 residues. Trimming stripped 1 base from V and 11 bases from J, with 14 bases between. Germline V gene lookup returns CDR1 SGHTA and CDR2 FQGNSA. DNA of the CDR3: TGTGCCAGCAGCTTAGGGGGGGAGGTCGGTTACACCTTC. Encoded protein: CASSLGGEVGYTF.

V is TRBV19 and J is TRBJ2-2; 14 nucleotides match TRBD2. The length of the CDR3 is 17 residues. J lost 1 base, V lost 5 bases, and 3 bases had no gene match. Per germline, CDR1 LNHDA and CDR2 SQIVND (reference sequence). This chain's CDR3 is CASSAGLAGVNTGELFF. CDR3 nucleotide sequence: TGTGCCAGTAGTGCGGGACTAGCGGGGGTGAACACCGGGGAGCTGTTTTTT.

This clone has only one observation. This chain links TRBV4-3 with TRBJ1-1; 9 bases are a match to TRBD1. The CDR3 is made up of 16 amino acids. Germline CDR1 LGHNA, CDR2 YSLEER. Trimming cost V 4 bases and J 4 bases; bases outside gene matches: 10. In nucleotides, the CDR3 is TGCGCCAGCAGCCCTGACTATAGGACAGGGGTCACTGAAGCTTTCTTT. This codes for CASSPDYRTGVTEAFF.

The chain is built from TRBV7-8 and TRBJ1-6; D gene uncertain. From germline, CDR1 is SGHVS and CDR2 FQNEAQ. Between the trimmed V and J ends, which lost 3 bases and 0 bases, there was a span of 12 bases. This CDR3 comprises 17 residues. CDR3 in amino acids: CASSFSGVRSYNSPLHF. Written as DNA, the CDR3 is TGTGCCAGCAGCTTTAGTGGGGTACGCTCCTATAATTCACCCCTCCACTTT.

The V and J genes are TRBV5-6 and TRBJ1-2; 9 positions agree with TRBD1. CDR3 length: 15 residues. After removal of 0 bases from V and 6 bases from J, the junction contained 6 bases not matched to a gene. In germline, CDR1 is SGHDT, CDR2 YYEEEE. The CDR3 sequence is CASSLAGQGRHGYTF. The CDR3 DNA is TGTGCCAGCAGCTTGGCGGGACAGGGACGGCATGGCTACACCTTC.

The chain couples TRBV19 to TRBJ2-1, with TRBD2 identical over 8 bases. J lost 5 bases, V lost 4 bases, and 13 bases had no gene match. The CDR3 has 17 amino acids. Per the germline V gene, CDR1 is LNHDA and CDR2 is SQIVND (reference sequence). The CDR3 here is CASSTWSGGLVDNEQFF. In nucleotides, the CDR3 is TGTGCCAGTAGTACATGGTCGGGGGGACTAGTAGACAATGAGCAGTTCTTC.

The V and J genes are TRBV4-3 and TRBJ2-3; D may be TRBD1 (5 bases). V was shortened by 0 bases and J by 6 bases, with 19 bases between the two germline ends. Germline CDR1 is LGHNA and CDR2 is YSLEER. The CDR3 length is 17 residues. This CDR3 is CASSQELSGIAADTQYF. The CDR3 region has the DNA TGCGCCAGCAGCCAAGAACTTTCAGGGATTGCGGCGGATACGCAGTATTTT.

The CDR3 here is CASTEVRARGETQYF. CDR3 sequence (DNA): TGTGCCAGCACCGAGGTCCGGGCCAGAGGAGAGACCCAGTACTTC. The gene calls are TRBV3-1 (or the pseudogene TRBV3-2) and TRBJ2-5; the D is unclear. The CDR3 is made up of 15 amino acids. Trimming stripped 7 bases from V and 4 bases from J, with 19 bases between. Per germline, CDR1 LGHDT and CDR2 YNNKEL (reference sequence).

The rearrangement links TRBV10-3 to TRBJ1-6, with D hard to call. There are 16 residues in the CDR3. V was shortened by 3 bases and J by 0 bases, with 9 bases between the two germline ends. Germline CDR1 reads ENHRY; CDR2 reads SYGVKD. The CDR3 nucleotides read TGTGCCATCAGTGAAGGTAGAGTCTCCTATAATTCACCCCTCCACTTT. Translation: CAISEGRVSYNSPLHF.

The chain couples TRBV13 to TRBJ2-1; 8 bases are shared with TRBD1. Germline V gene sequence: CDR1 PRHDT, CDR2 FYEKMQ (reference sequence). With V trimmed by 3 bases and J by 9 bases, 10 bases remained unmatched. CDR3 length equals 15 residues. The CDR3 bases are TGTGCCAGCAGCTTGGAGGGACAGGAAACGGGTGAGCAGTTCTTC. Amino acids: CASSLEGQETGEQFF. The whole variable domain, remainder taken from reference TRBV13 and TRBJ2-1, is AAGVIQSPRHLIKEKRETATLKCYPIPRHDTVYWYQQGPGQDPQFLISFYEKMQSDKGSIPDRFSAQQFSDYHSELNMSSLELGDSALYFCASSLEGQETGEQFFGPGTRLTVL.

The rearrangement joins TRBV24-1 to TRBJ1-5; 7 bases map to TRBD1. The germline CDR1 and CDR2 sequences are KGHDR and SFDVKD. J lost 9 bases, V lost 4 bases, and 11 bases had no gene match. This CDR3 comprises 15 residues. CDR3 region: CATSDPRQGGTPQHF. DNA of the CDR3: TGTGCCACCAGTGACCCAAGACAGGGCGGGACGCCCCAGCATTTT.

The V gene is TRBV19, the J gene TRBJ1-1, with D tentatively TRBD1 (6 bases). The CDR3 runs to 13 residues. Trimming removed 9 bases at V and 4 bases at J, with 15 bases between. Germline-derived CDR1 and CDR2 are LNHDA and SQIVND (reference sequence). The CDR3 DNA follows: TGTGCCAGATCCCAACAGGGCGGCACTGAAGCTTTCTTT. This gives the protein CARSQQGGTEAFF.

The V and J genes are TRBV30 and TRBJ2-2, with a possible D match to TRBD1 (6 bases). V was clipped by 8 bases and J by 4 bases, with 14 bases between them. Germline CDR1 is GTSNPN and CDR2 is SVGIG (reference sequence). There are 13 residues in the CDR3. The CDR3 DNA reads TGTGCCCGTGGGGGCACCGGCACCGGGGAGCTGTTTTTT. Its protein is CARGGTGTGELFF. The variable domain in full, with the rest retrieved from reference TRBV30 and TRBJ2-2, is SQTIHQWPATLVQPVGSPLSLECTVEGTSNPNLYWYRQAAGRGLQLLFYSVGIGQISSEVPQNLSASRPQDRQFILSSKKLLLSDSGFYLCARGGTGTGELFFGEGSRLTVL.

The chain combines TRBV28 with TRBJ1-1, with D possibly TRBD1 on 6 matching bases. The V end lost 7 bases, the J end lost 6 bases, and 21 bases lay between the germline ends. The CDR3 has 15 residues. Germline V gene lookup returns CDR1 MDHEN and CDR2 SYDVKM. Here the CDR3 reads CASNSLSGGAAEAFF. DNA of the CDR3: TGTGCCAGCAATTCGTTGAGTGGGGGGGCGGCTGAAGCTTTCTTT.